This TCR beta chain was sequenced for a study of regulatory T cells in long-lasting Graves disease. Study-wide points: Persistent patients shared fewer than 3,500 public clonotypes among themselves. Newly diagnosed patients shared fewer, at more than 850. Newly diagnosed patients had higher TCR diversity than persistent Graves' patients did.

V was trimmed by 4 bases and J by 5 bases, leaving 17 bases between them. Looked up from germline, CDR1 is SQVTM and CDR2 is ANQGSEA. This CDR3 comprises 15 residues. Stated time point: newly diagnosed GD, antithyroid drugs for less than 3 months. From PBMCs, RNA was extracted and then used to make the TCR library. In each case, Graves' disease was diagnosed per American Thyroid Association guidelines. Relying on iRepertoire HTBI primers and Arm-PCR of CDR3 regions, the team built TCR beta libraries. TCRdb reanalysed the multiplex PCR reads using MiXCR and keeps one entry per CDR3 protein. The table records 400,000 to 550,000 distinct CDR3 sequences, 15% of them present only once. This clonotype was detected a few times. As yet, its antigen is unknown. These same records also appear under a second study, on T cells in Graves' hyperthyroidism and ophthalmopathy. As reported in that work: Clonotypes that were expanded in thyroid above 0.001 mostly appeared in blood too.

The source is a young woman with Graves disease. The sample was peripheral blood mononuclear cells (PBMCs), taken at new diagnosis, from a patient treated with antithyroid drugs. The chain carries TRBV29-1 and TRBJ2-2; D perhaps matches TRBD1 (6 bases). This chain's CDR3 is CSVAQGNLWTGELFF. The CDR3, as DNA: TGCAGCGTTGCACAGGGAAATTTATGGACCGGGGAGCTGTTTTTT.